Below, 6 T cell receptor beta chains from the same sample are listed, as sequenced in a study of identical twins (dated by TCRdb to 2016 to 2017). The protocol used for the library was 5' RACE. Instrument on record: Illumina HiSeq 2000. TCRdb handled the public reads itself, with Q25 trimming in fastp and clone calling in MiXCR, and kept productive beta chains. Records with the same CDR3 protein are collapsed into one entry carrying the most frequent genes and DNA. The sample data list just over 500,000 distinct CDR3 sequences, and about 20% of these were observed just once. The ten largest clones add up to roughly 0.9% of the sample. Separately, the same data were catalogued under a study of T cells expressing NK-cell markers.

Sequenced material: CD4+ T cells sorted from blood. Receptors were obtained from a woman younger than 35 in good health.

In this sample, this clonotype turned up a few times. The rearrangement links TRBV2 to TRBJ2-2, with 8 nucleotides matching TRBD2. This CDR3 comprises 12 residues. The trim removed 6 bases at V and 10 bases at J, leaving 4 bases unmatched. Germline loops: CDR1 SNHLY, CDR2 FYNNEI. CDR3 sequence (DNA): TGTGCCAGCAGGCGGGGGGAGGAGGAGCTGTTTTTT. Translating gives CASRRGEEELFF. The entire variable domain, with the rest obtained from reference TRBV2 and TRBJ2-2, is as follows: EPEVTQTPSHQVTQMGQEVILRCVPISNHLYFYWYRQILGQKVEFLVSFYNNEISEKSEIFDDQFSVERPDGSNFTLKIRSTKLEDSAMYFCASRRGEEELFFGEGSRLTVL.

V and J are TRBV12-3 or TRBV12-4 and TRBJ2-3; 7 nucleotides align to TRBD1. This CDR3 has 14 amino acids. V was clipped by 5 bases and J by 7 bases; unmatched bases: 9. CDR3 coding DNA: TGTGCCAGCAGTCTTCGGACAGGAATAAATACGCAGTATTTT. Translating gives CASSLRTGINTQYF.

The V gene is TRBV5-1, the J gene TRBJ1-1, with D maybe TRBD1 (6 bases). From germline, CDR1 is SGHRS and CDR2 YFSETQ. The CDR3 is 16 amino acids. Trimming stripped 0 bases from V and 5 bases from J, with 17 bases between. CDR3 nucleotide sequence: TGCGCCAGCAGCTTGGAGGCGGGGGCGGTCCATACTGAAGCTTTCTTT. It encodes CASSLEAGAVHTEAFF.

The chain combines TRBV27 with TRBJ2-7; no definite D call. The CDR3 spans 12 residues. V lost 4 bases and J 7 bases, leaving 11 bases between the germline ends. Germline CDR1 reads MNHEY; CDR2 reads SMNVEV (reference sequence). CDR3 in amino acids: CASSYNGREQYF. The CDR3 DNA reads TGTGCCAGCAGTTATAATGGTAGAGAGCAGTACTTC.

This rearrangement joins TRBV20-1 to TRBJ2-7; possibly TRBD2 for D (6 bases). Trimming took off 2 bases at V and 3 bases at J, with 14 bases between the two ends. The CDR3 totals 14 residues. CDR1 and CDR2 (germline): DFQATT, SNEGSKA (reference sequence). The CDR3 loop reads CSARRGGVYYEQYF. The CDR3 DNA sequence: TGCAGTGCTAGACGGGGCGGGGTCTACTACGAGCAGTACTTC.

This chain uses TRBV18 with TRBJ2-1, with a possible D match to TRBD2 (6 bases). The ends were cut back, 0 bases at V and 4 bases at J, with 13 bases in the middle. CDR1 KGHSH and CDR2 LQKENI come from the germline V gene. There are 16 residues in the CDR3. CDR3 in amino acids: CASSPPGLAPYNEQFF. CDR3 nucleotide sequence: TGTGCCAGCTCACCACCGGGACTGGCCCCATACAATGAGCAGTTCTTC. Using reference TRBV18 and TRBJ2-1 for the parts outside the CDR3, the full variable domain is NAGVMQNPRHLVRRRGQEARLRCSPMKGHSHVYWYRQLPEEGLKFMVYLQKENIIDESGMPKERFSAEFPKEGPSILRIQQVVRGDSAAYFCASSPPGLAPYNEQFFGPGTRLTVL.